What follows are 10 T cell receptor beta chains derived from one specimen sequenced in a study of blood T cell repertoires in COVID-19. Data came from immunoSEQ multiplex PCR; TCRdb stores just in-frame clones and leaves some out. The data contain around 75,000 clones, 90% of them singletons. Sequencing was done on a sample of peripheral blood. Receptors were obtained from a human donor in a cohort sampled during active COVID-19.

The J gene is TRBJ2-1, the V gene TRBV5-1; maybe TRBD2 (5 bases). This CDR3 has 12 amino acids. Trimming took off 1 base at V and 10 bases at J, with 9 bases between the two ends. Germline CDR1 and CDR2: SGHRS and YFSETQ. The CDR3 DNA sequence: TGCGCCAGCAGCTTGTATCCGGGGGAGCAGTTCTTC. This codes for CASSLYPGEQFF.

This sequence joins TRBV7-2 and TRBJ1-1; TRBD1 matches at 9 bases. Per germline, CDR1 SGHTA and CDR2 FQGNSA. Unmatched junction bases numbered 8, after V lost 5 bases and J lost 4 bases. The CDR3 contains 15 residues. The CDR3 sequence: CASSQWGQGATEAFF. For the CDR3, the DNA is TGTGCCAGCAGCCAGTGGGGACAGGGAGCCACTGAAGCTTTCTTT. Full variable domain (rest looked up from reference TRBV7-2 and TRBJ1-1): GAGVSQSPSNKVTEKGKDVELRCDPISGHTALYWYRQSLGQGLEFLIYFQGNSAPDKSGLPSDRFSAERTGGSVSTLTIQRTQQEDSAVYLCASSQWGQGATEAFFGQGTRLTVV.

Of note for this clone: Within the sample, other DNA sequences also encode this same CDR3. The chain recombines TRBV7-2 with TRBJ2-1; perhaps TRBD2 as D (6 bases). Trimming pared 0 bases from V and 7 bases from J, leaving 7 bases between. CDR3 size: 13 residues. Germline CDR1 and CDR2: SGHTA and FQGNSA. CDR3 sequence (DNA): TGTGCCAGCAGCTTAGCGGCGGGGAATGAGCAGTTCTTC. It codes for CASSLAAGNEQFF.

The chain employs TRBV7-9 and TRBJ1-2; 8 nucleotides match TRBD1. This CDR3 comprises 14 residues. The trim removed 5 bases at V and 3 bases at J, leaving 5 bases unmatched. Germline V lookup: CDR1 SEHNR, CDR2 FQNEAQ (reference sequence). The CDR3, as DNA: TGTGCCAGCAGCACATCGACAGGGGACTATGGCTACACCTTC. Its translation is CASSTSTGDYGYTF.

V is TRBV12-3 or TRBV12-4 and J is TRBJ2-6, with D uncertain. The ends were cut back, 10 bases at V and 2 bases at J, with 6 bases in the middle. The CDR3 length is 12 residues. CDR3 in amino acids: CAILAGANVLTF. The CDR3 coding sequence is TGTGCCATCCTTGCTGGGGCCAACGTCCTGACTTTC.

The chain uses TRBV5-6 and TRBJ1-3, with D uncertain. This CDR3 has 15 residues. Germline V gene sequence: CDR1 SGHDT, CDR2 YYEEEE. V lost 5 bases and J lost 2, with 14 bases in between. For the CDR3, the DNA is TGTGCCAGCAGGGATGGGAGGCGGACTGGAAACACCATATATTTT. This encodes CASRDGRRTGNTIYF.

The chain couples TRBV14 to TRBJ1-4; TRBD1 is a possible D gene (6 bases). The V gene lost 5 bases and the J gene lost 4 bases, with 14 bases spanning the gap. Germline CDR1 and CDR2: SGHDN and FVKESK. The length of the CDR3 is 15 residues. CDR3 sequence reads: CASSAGQWNNEKLFF. CDR3 bases: TGTGCCAGCAGCGCCGGACAGTGGAATAATGAAAAACTGTTTTTT. The entire variable domain, with the rest obtained from reference TRBV14 and TRBJ1-4, is as follows: EAGVTQFPSHSVIEKGQTVTLRCDPISGHDNLYWYRRVMGKEIKFLLHFVKESKQDESGMPNNRFLAERTGGTYSTLKVQPAELEDSGVYFCASSAGQWNNEKLFFGSGTQLSVL.

The table lists this clone with a count of one. The chain has TRBV18 and TRBJ1-2, with 10 bases matching TRBD1. With 0 bases clipped from V and 7 bases from J, the junction kept 5 bases outside the gene matches. There are 15 residues in the CDR3. Germline assignment: CDR1 KGHSH and CDR2 LQKENI. The CDR3 loop is CASSPPMDRGAGYTF. CDR3 coding DNA: TGTGCCAGCTCACCACCTATGGACAGGGGGGCTGGCTACACCTTC.

The chain has TRBV7-8 and TRBJ2-1; TRBD1 is a possible D gene (5 bases). The V gene's germline CDR1 is SGHVS and CDR2 FQNEAQ. The germline V and J ends were trimmed by 5 bases and 3 bases, with 17 bases remaining between them. This CDR3 contains 16 residues. The CDR3 DNA is TGTGCCAGCAGCCCCAAGGCCAGGACAATCTACAATGAGCAGTTCTTC. This translates into CASSPKARTIYNEQFF.

This chain's CDR3 is CAWAIGGNTEAFF. The DNA for the CDR3 is TGTGCCTGGGCTATTGGCGGGAACACTGAAGCTTTCTTT. This chain uses TRBV30 with TRBJ1-1; D call uncertain. Trimming pared 5 bases from V and 1 base from J, leaving 11 bases between. CDR3 length: 13 amino acids. Germline lookup yields CDR1 GTSNPN and CDR2 SVGIG (reference sequence). Complete variable domain (other parts from reference TRBV30 and TRBJ1-1): SQTIHQWPATLVQPVGSPLSLECTVEGTSNPNLYWYRQAAGRGLQLLFYSVGIGQISSEVPQNLSASRPQDRQFILSSKKLLLSDSGFYLCAWAIGGNTEAFFGQGTRLTVV.